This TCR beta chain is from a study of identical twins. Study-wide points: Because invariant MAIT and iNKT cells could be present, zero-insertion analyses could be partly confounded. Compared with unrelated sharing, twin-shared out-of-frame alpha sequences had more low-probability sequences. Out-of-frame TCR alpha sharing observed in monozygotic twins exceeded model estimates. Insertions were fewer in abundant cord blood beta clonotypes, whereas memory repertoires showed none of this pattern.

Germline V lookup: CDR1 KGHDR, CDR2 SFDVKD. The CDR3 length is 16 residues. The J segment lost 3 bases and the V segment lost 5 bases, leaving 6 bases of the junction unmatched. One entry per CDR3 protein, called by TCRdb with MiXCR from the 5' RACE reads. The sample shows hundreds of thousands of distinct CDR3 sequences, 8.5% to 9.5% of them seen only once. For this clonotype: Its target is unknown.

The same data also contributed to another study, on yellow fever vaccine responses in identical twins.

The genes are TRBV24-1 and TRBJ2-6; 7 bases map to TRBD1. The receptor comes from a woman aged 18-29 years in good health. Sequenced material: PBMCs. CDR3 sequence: CATSADRVNGANVLTF. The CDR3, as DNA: TGTGCCACCAGTGCCGACAGGGTAAATGGGGCCAACGTCCTGACTTTC.